A single T cell receptor beta chain is shown here with its context. The antigen remains unidentified. The source of the sample is a study of T cell repertoires in cytomegalovirus infection. Broader study findings: HLA-C-restricted, CMV-specific TCR beta clonotypes were dominant ex vivo.

The CDR3 extends over 16 amino acids. Germline V gene lookup returns CDR1 DFQATT and CDR2 SNEGSKA (reference sequence). J was trimmed by 3 bases and V by 6 bases; bases with no gene match: 14. TCRdb redid the calling of the reads with MiXCR, one entry per CDR3 protein. Here the sample spans approximately 140,000 distinct CDR3 sequences, about 6.5% being singletons. The TCR sequence derives from a human donor in good health (CMV status not recorded). Some clones in this sample may be carry-over from other donors' samples. The genes are TRBV20-1 and TRBJ1-1; 9 bases are shared with TRBD1. Sequences were obtained from PBMCs. The chain's CDR3 is CSANRDRGRVYTEAFF. The CDR3 DNA sequence: TGCAGTGCGAACAGAGACAGGGGGAGAGTGTACACTGAAGCTTTCTTT.